Listed here are 3 T cell receptor beta chains from one sample, sequenced in a study of blood T cell repertoires in COVID-19. Generated by immunoSEQ multiplex PCR, the TCRdb table keeps only in-frame clones and is missing some. Of around 310,000 clones listed, roughly 91% are singletons. Sequencing was performed on PBMCs or T cells enriched from blood (not recorded which). The receptors were sampled from a young woman who had recovered from COVID-19.

V is TRBV5-1 and J is TRBJ1-1; unclear D gene. Trimming pared 0 bases from V and 0 bases from J, leaving 15 bases between. The CDR3 loop spans 17 amino acids. Germline CDR1 is SGHRS and CDR2 is YFSETQ. CDR3 DNA: TGCGCCAGCAGCTTGGTGTTGGTGTCAGACATGAACACTGAAGCTTTCTTT. It encodes CASSLVLVSDMNTEAFF.

This clone is a singleton in its sample. A junction end diverges from the germline sequence, so it may reflect a read error. This sequence joins TRBV28 and TRBJ1-5; D unclear. CDR3 size: 12 residues. CDR1 is MDHEN and CDR2 is SYDVKM in the germline V gene. The CDR3 DNA reads TGTGCCAGCAGTTTGTTGTGGACTCCCCTGCATTTT. This sequence encodes CASSLLWTPLHF.

This rearrangement joins TRBV10-3 to TRBJ1-1; a possible D gene is TRBD1 (6 bases). The germline V and J ends were trimmed by 0 bases and 0 bases, with 8 bases remaining between them. Germline V lookup: CDR1 ENHRY, CDR2 SYGVKD. The length of the CDR3 is 15 residues. CDR3 in amino acids: CAISESQGMNTEAFF. CDR3 DNA sequence: TGTGCCATCAGTGAGTCTCAGGGGATGAACACTGAAGCTTTCTTT.